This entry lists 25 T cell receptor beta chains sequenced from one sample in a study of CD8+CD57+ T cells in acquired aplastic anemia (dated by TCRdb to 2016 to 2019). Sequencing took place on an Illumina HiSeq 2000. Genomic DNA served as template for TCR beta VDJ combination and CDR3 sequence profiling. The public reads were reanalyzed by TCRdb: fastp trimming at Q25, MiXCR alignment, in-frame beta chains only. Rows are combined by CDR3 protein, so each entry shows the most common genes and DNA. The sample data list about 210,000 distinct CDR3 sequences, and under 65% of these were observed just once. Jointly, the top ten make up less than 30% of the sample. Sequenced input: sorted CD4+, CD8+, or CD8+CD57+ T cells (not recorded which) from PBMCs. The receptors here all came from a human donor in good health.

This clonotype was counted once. Here the CDR3 reads CSARDLGGLNTEAFF. CDR3 DNA sequence: TGCAGTGCTAGAGATTTGGGGGGCTTGAACACTGAAGCTTTCTTT. The rearrangement uses TRBV20-1 and TRBJ1-1; a weak D match, TRBD1 (6 bases). Germline-derived CDR1 and CDR2 are DFQATT and SNEGSKA (reference sequence). The germline V and J ends were trimmed by 0 bases and 0 bases, with 11 bases remaining between them. The CDR3 runs to 15 residues.

In DNA, the CDR3 is TGTGCCAGCAGCTCGATAACTAGCTACAATGAGCAGTTCTTC. This codes for CASSSITSYNEQFF. The chain joins TRBV7-9 to TRBJ2-1, with D tentatively TRBD2 (5 bases). The CDR3 consists of 14 residues. The germline V gene has CDR1 SEHNR and CDR2 FQNEAQ (reference sequence). Trimming pared 4 bases from V and 3 bases from J, leaving 10 bases between.

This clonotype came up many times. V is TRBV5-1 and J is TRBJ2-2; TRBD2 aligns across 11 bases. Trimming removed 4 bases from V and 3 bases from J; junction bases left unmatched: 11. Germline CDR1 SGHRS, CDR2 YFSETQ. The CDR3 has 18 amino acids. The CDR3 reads CASSPGRGLAEYTGELFF. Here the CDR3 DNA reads TGCGCCAGCAGCCCGGGACGGGGACTAGCGGAGTACACCGGGGAGCTGTTTTTT.

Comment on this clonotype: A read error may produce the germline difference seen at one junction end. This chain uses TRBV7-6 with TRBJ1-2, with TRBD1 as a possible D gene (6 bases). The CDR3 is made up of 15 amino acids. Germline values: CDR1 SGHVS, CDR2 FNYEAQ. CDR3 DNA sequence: TGTGCCAGCAGCCCCCTCATGGGGGGGGCAGCTGGCTACGCCTTC. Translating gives CASSPLMGGAAGYAF.

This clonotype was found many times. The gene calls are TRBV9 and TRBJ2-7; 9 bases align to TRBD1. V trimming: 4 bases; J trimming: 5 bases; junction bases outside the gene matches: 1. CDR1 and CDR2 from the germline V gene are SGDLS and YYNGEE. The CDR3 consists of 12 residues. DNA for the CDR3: TGTGCCAGCAGCAGGACAGGGGACGAGCAGTACTTC. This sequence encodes CASSRTGDEQYF.

CDR3 amino acids: CASSVVAGGVTTDTQYF. CDR3 bases: TGTGCCAGCAGCGTAGTGGCAGGCGGTGTCACCACAGATACGCAGTATTTT. This sequence joins TRBV9 and TRBJ2-3; D unclear. The CDR3 consists of 17 residues. Trimming took 0 bases from V and 2 from J, leaving 16 bases between them. The V gene's germline CDR1 is SGDLS and CDR2 YYNGEE.

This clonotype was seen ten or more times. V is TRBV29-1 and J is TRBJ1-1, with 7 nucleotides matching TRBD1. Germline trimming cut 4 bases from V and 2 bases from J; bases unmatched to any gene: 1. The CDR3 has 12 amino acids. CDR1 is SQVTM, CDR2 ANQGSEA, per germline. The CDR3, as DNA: TGCAGCGTTGGAGGGGGCAACACTGAAGCTTTCTTT. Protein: CSVGGGNTEAFF. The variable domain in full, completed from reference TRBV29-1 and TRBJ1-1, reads SAVISQKPSRDICQRGTSLTIQCQVDSQVTMMFWYRQQPGQSLTLIATANQGSEATYESGFVIDKFPISRPNLTFSTLTVSNMSPEDSSIYLCSVGGGNTEAFFGQGTRLTVV.

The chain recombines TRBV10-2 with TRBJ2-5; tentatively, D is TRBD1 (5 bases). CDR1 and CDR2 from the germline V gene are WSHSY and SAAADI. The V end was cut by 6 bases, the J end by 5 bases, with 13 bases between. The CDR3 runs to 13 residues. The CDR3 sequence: CASRDTSRETQYF. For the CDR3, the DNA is TGCGCCAGCAGGGACACCTCCCGGGAGACCCAGTACTTC.

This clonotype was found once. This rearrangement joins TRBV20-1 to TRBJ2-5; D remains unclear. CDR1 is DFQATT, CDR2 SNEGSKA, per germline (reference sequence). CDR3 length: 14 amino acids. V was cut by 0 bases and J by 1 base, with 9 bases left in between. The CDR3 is CSAREVRVQETQYF. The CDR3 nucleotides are TGCAGTGCTAGAGAGGTTAGAGTCCAAGAGACCCAGTACTTC.

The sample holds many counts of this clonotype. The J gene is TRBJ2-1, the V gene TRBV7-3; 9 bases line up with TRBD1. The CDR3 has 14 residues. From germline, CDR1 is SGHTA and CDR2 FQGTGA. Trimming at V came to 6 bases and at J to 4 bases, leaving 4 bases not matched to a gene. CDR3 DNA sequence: TGTGCCAGCAGTCCAGGGACAGGGTACAATGAGCAGTTCTTC. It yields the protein CASSPGTGYNEQFF.

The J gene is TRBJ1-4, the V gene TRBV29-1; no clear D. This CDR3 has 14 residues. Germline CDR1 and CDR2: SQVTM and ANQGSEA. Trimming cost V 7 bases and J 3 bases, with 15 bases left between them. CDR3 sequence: CSARVGSSNEKLFF. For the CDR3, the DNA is TGCAGCGCTCGCGTAGGGTCTTCTAATGAAAAACTGTTTTTT. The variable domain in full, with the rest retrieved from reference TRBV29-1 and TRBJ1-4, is SAVISQKPSRDICQRGTSLTIQCQVDSQVTMMFWYRQQPGQSLTLIATANQGSEATYESGFVIDKFPISRPNLTFSTLTVSNMSPEDSSIYLCSARVGSSNEKLFFGSGTQLSVL.

CDR3 region: CASSPSTGPEQYF. CDR3 in DNA: TGTGCCAGCAGCCCCTCGACAGGGCCCGAGCAGTACTTC. The chain combines TRBV5-5 with TRBJ2-7; 7 nucleotides align to TRBD1. The CDR3 spans 13 residues. CDR1 is SGHKS and CDR2 is YYEKEE in the germline V gene (reference sequence). The trim removed 4 bases at V and 6 bases at J, leaving 7 bases unmatched.

In nucleotides, the CDR3 is TGTGCCAGTGGCGGACAGGGAATGAACACTGAAGCTTTCTTT. It yields the protein CASGGQGMNTEAFF. The V and J genes are TRBV19 and TRBJ1-1, with 8 bases fitting TRBD1. This CDR3 region has 14 residues. V lost 8 bases, J lost 0 bases, and 5 bases stayed unmatched. The germline V gene has CDR1 LNHDA and CDR2 SQIVND (reference sequence).

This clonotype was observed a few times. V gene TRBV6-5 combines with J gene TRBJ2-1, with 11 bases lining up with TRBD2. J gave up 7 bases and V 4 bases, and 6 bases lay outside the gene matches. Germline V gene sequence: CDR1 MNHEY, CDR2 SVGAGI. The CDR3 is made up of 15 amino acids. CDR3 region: CASSFVTSGVNEQFF. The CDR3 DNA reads TGTGCCAGCAGTTTTGTGACTAGCGGGGTAAATGAGCAGTTCTTC.

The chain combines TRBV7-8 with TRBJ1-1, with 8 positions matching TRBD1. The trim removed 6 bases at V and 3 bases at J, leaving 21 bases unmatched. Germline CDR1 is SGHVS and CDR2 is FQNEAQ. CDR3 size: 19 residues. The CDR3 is CASRLRGSSGNRGDTEAFF. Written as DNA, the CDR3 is TGTGCCAGCAGGCTGAGGGGAAGCTCTGGAAACAGGGGGGACACTGAAGCTTTCTTT.

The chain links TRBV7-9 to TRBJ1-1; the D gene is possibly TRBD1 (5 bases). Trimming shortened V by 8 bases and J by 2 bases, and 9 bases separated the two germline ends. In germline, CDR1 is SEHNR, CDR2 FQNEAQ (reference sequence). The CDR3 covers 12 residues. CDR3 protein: CASLGRNTEAFF. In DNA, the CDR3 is TGTGCCAGCTTGGGGCGAAACACTGAAGCTTTCTTT.

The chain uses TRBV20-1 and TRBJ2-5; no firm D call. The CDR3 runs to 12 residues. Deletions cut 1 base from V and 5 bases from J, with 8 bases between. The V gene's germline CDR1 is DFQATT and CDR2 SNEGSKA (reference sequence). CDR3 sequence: CSARVGVETQYF. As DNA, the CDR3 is TGCAGTGCTAGAGTAGGTGTGGAGACCCAGTACTTC.

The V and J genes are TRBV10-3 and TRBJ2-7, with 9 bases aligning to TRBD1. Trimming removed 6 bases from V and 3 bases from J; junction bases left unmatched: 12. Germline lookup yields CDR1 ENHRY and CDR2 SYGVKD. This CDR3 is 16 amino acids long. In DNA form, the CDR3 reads TGTGCCATCAGCCCTGGTCCGGGACAGGGAGACTACGAGCAGTACTTC. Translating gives CAISPGPGQGDYEQYF.

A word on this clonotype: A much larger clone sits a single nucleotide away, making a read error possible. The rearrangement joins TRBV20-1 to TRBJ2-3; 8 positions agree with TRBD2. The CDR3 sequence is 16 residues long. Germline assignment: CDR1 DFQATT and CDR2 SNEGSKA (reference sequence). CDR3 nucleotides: TGCGGTGCTCGGGGAGGGACGGGGGGGACCACAGATACGCAGTATTTT. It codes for CGARGGTGGTTDTQYF.

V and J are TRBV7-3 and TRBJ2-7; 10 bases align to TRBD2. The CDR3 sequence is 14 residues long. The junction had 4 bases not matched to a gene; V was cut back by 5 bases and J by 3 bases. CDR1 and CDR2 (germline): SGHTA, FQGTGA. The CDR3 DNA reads TGTGCCAGCAGCCCCAGCGGGAGGGTCTACGAGCAGTACTTC. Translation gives CASSPSGRVYEQYF.

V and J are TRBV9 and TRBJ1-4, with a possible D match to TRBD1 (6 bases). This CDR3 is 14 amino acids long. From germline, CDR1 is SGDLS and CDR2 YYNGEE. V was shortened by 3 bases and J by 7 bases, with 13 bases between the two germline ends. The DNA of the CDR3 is TGTGCCAGCAGCGGGGGGGGCATGGTTGAAAAACTGTTTTTT. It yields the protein CASSGGGMVEKLFF. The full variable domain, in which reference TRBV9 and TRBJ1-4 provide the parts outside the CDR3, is DSGVTQTPKHLITATGQRVTLRCSPRSGDLSVYWYQQSLDQGLQFLIQYYNGEERAKGNILERFSAQQFPDLHSELNLSSLELGDSALYFCASSGGGMVEKLFFGSGTQLSVL.

DNA of the CDR3: TGTGCCAGCAGCTTAAACAGGGCCCACTACGAGCAGTACTTC. Encoded protein: CASSLNRAHYEQYF. The chain is built from TRBV11-3 and TRBJ2-7; the D gene is possibly TRBD1 (6 bases). Deletions cut 2 bases from V and 3 bases from J, with 11 bases between. The CDR3 loop spans 14 amino acids. The germline V gene has CDR1 SGHNT and CDR2 YENEEA.

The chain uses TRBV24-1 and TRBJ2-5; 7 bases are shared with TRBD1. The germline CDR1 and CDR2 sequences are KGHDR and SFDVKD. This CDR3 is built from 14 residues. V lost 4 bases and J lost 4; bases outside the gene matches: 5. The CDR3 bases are TGTGCCACCAGTGAATCAGGGACAGTAGAGACCCAGTACTTC. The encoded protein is CATSESGTVETQYF.

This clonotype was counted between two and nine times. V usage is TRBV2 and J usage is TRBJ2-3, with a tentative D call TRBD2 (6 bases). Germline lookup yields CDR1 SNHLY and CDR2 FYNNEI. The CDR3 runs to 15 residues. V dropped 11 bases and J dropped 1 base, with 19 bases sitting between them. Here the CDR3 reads CAGCGGDFRTDTQYF. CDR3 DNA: TGTGCCGGCTGCGGTGGGGACTTCCGCACAGATACGCAGTATTTT.

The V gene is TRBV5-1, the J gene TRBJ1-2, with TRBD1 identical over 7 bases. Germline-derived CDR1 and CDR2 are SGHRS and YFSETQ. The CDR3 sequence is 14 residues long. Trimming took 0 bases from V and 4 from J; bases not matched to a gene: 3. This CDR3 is CASSLGQGAYGYTF. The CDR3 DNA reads TGCGCCAGCAGCTTGGGACAGGGAGCCTATGGCTACACCTTC. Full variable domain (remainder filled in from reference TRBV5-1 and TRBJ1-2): KAGVTQTPRYLIKTRGQQVTLSCSPISGHRSVSWYQQTPGQGLQFLFEYFSETQRNKGNFPGRFSGRQFSNSRSEMNVSTLELGDSALYLCASSLGQGAYGYTFGSGTRLTVV.